The T cell receptor (beta chain) described here comes from a study of response to subunit inactivated influenza vaccine. Concerning this clonotype itself: Its antigen is unknown.

Findings and caveats of the study: T cells newly recruited by each seasonal influenza vaccination are few, the authors suggested.

TCRdb independently ran MiXCR on the RT-PCR reads; one entry per CDR3 protein. The table has 700,000 to 800,000 distinct CDR3 sequences, 15% to 20% seen once. Germline V CDR1 and CDR2: LGHNA, YSLEER. CDR3 length: 17 amino acids. Trimming took 0 bases from V and 1 from J, leaving 13 bases between them. This receptor was taken from a man aged 45 to 65 who received an inactivated influenza vaccine. V is TRBV4-3 and J is TRBJ2-1, with a tentative D call TRBD1 (6 bases). The sample here was PBMCs from blood, taken more than 4 days after vaccination. CDR3 sequence reads: CASSQETGLWSYNEQFF. Written as DNA, the CDR3 is TGCGCCAGCAGCCAAGAAACAGGGCTCTGGTCCTACAATGAGCAGTTCTTC.